One sample yielded the 30 T cell receptor beta chains listed below, sequenced in a study of regulatory T cells in long-lasting Graves disease. Libraries of TCR beta came from iRepertoire HTBI primers plus Arm-PCR of CDR3 regions. MiXCR, run by TCRdb on the multiplex PCR reads, gives a single entry per CDR3 protein. Here the sample spans 420,000 or so distinct CDR3 sequences, 16% being singletons. The time point denotes: newly diagnosed GD, antithyroid drugs for less than 3 months. Generation of the TCR library employed RNA extracted from PBMCs. This sample was shared with a second study, whose subject was T cells in Graves' hyperthyroidism and ophthalmopathy.

Sequencing used peripheral blood mononuclear cells (PBMCs), obtained at new diagnosis, from a patient treated with antithyroid drugs. The origin of the receptors is a woman younger than 30 with Graves disease.

The table lists this clonotype with many counts. V gene TRBV5-1 combines with J gene TRBJ2-1; TRBD2 matches at 9 bases. The junction had 4 bases not matched to a gene; V was cut back by 1 base and J by 5 bases. The CDR3 spans 15 residues. Per the germline V gene, CDR1 is SGHRS and CDR2 is YFSETQ. In nucleotides, the CDR3 is TGCGCCAGCAGCTTGTCGGGGACTAGCAACAATGAGCAGTTCTTC. Translation gives CASSLSGTSNNEQFF. Supplemented by reference TRBV5-1 and TRBJ2-1, the full variable domain reads KAGVTQTPRYLIKTRGQQVTLSCSPISGHRSVSWYQQTPGQGLQFLFEYFSETQRNKGNFPGRFSGRQFSNSRSEMNVSTLELGDSALYLCASSLSGTSNNEQFFGPGTRLTVL.

This chain links TRBV14 with TRBJ2-2; unclear D gene. V was trimmed by 3 bases and J by 6 bases, leaving 8 bases between them. The CDR3 totals 13 residues. Germline CDR1 and CDR2: SGHDN and FVKESK. Here the CDR3 reads CASSHPGPGELFF. The CDR3 region has the DNA TGTGCCAGCAGCCACCCAGGCCCCGGGGAGCTGTTTTTT.

The chain combines TRBV12-3 or TRBV12-4 with TRBJ2-3; a weak D match, TRBD2 (6 bases). This CDR3 region has 13 residues. Trimming took off 8 bases at V and 1 base at J, with 10 bases between the two ends. Written as DNA, the CDR3 is TGTGCCAGCGAGGACTACGGCACAGATACGCAGTATTTT. Translated, it gives CASEDYGTDTQYF.

The gene calls are TRBV27 and TRBJ1-2, with no clear D. This CDR3 has 14 residues. V was trimmed by 3 bases and J by 4 bases, leaving 12 bases between them. Germline-derived CDR1 and CDR2 are MNHEY and SMNVEV (reference sequence). The DNA for the CDR3 is TGTGCCAGCAGTTTCTCGGGTGGGTTCTATGGCTACACCTTC. It specifies CASSFSGGFYGYTF.

There are many counts of this clonotype. The gene calls are TRBV20-1 and TRBJ2-4; D uncertain. In germline, CDR1 is DFQATT, CDR2 SNEGSKA (reference sequence). The V end lost 3 bases, the J end lost 6 bases, and 12 bases lay between the germline ends. The CDR3 covers 13 residues. CDR3 nucleotide sequence: TGCAGTGCTAGTGGCGTGTCGGGAAACATTCAGTACTTC. It encodes CSASGVSGNIQYF.

This clonotype was counted at least ten times. The chain is built from TRBV6-1 and TRBJ1-6; unclear D gene. The CDR3 has 12 residues. Germline V gene lookup returns CDR1 MNHNS and CDR2 SASEGT. V was clipped by 5 bases and J by 10 bases, with 9 bases between them. The CDR3 region is CASSQQSSPLHF. CDR3 DNA sequence: TGTGCCAGCAGTCAACAGTCATCACCCCTCCACTTT.

In its sample, this clonotype was seen a few times. The chain joins TRBV7-8 to TRBJ2-2; possible D gene TRBD1, 6 bases. Germline V CDR1 and CDR2: SGHVS, FQNEAQ. The CDR3 has 19 amino acids. V was cut by 5 bases and J by 5 bases, with 27 bases left in between. The CDR3 DNA sequence: TGTGCCAGCAGCCCAGGGGAAGGACAGTTTCCCACGGGGACCGGGGAGCTGTTTTTT. This sequence encodes CASSPGEGQFPTGTGELFF.

This clonotype came up many times. The chain employs TRBV11-3 and TRBJ2-7; D remains unclear. Germline V gene lookup returns CDR1 SGHNT and CDR2 YENEEA. This CDR3 has 13 amino acids. V lost 1 base and J lost 5, with 9 bases in between. The CDR3 region is CASSLGGRNEQYF. CDR3 DNA sequence: TGTGCCAGCAGCTTAGGGGGTCGGAACGAGCAGTACTTC.

This clonotype was observed many times. The genes are TRBV7-9 and TRBJ2-7; TRBD1 or TRBD2 may be the D gene (5 bases each). Germline V CDR1 and CDR2: SEHNR, FQNEAQ (reference sequence). Trimming cost V 6 bases and J 6 bases, with 12 bases left between them. The CDR3 extends over 12 amino acids. CDR3 sequence reads: CASSNRDPEQYF. In nucleotides, the CDR3 is TGTGCCAGCAGTAACCGGGACCCCGAGCAGTACTTC.

V gene TRBV9 combines with J gene TRBJ1-6, with no clear D. In germline, CDR1 is SGDLS, CDR2 YYNGEE. CDR3 length equals 14 residues. With 3 bases removed from V and 5 bases from J, the gap between germline ends came to 9 bases. For the CDR3, the DNA is TGTGCCAGCAGCGCCGATACGAATAATTCACCCCTCCACTTT. It encodes CASSADTNNSPLHF. Looking up the rest from reference TRBV9 and TRBJ1-6 gives the full variable domain: DSGVTQTPKHLITATGQRVTLRCSPRSGDLSVYWYQQSLDQGLQFLIQYYNGEERAKGNILERFSAQQFPDLHSELNLSSLELGDSALYFCASSADTNNSPLHFGNGTRLTVT.

This clonotype showed up many times. The V call is TRBV20-1, the J call TRBJ2-1; 7 nucleotides match TRBD1. The V and J ends lost 2 bases and 7 bases, in that order; junction bases with no gene match: 11. Germline V gene lookup returns CDR1 DFQATT and CDR2 SNEGSKA (reference sequence). The CDR3 has 15 residues. This CDR3 reads CSARPSGIQGNEQFF. The CDR3 DNA follows: TGCAGTGCTAGACCGAGCGGTATACAGGGGAATGAGCAGTTCTTC.

This clonotype was recorded at least ten times. The chain combines TRBV29-1 with TRBJ2-1, with 8 positions matching TRBD1. Losses at the gene ends were 8 bases for V and 3 bases for J; bases not matched to a gene: 12. This CDR3 region has 15 residues. From germline, CDR1 is SQVTM and CDR2 ANQGSEA. This CDR3 reads CSTRTGTGIYNEQFF. CDR3 DNA: TGCAGCACCCGAACCGGGACAGGTATCTACAATGAGCAGTTCTTC.

V and J are TRBV6-2 or TRBV6-3 and TRBJ1-4; D is ambiguous. There are 15 residues in the CDR3. Trimming cost V 3 bases and J 3 bases, with 11 bases left between them. The germline CDR1 and CDR2 sequences are MNHEY and SVGEGT. The DNA of the CDR3 is TGTGCCAGCAGTTATACTCTCCAACCTAATGAAAAACTGTTTTTT. Residues: CASSYTLQPNEKLFF.

This clonotype was seen more than once but under ten times. The chain links TRBV30 to TRBJ2-4, with a weak D call TRBD2 (6 bases). This CDR3 region has 12 residues. V was cut by 5 bases and J by 10 bases, with 15 bases left in between. The germline V gene encodes CDR1 GTSNPN and CDR2 SVGIG (reference sequence). The CDR3 nucleotides read TGTGCCTGGGACTTGGGAGGTCAAATTCAGTACTTC. It codes for CAWDLGGQIQYF.

The chain joins TRBV12-3 or TRBV12-4 to TRBJ2-7; D call uncertain. The CDR3 is made up of 14 amino acids. The V and J ends lost 5 bases and 6 bases respectively, with 17 bases between them. In DNA, the CDR3 is TGTGCCAGCAGTCCTCTCTTAGCAGACGGCGAGCAGTACTTC. This encodes CASSPLLADGEQYF.

This chain uses TRBV7-9 with TRBJ1-2, with D perhaps TRBD1 (6 bases). V was cut by 1 base and J by 4 bases, with 16 bases left in between. Germline V gene data show CDR1 as SEHNR and CDR2 as FQNEAQ (reference sequence). This CDR3 has 16 residues. Here the CDR3 DNA reads TGTGCCAGCAGCTTAGGGCCGGGGGGGCTGGCCTATGGCTACACCTTC. Its protein product is CASSLGPGGLAYGYTF.

Ten or more counts support this clonotype. J is TRBJ1-1 and V is TRBV6-1; weak D call: TRBD1 (5 bases). CDR3 size: 15 residues. Trimming shortened V by 5 bases and J by 0 bases, and 13 bases separated the two germline ends. Germline V gene data show CDR1 as MNHNS and CDR2 as SASEGT. CDR3 region: CASSTRQSMNTEAFF. In nucleotides, the CDR3 is TGTGCCAGCAGTACTAGACAGAGCATGAACACTGAAGCTTTCTTT.

This clonotype has ten or more counts. The chain joins TRBV30 to TRBJ2-7; D ambiguous. Germline V gene data show CDR1 as GTSNPN and CDR2 as SVGIG (reference sequence). CDR3 length equals 13 residues. Trimming cost V 2 bases and J 3 bases, with 11 bases left between them. CDR3 region: CAWSRGSLYEQYF. The CDR3 nucleotides are TGTGCCTGGAGTAGAGGCAGCCTCTACGAGCAGTACTTC.

This clonotype was seen at least ten times. CDR3 in amino acids: CASSFIAGISYEQYF. CDR3 nucleotides: TGTGCCAGCAGTTTTATTGCAGGGATCTCCTACGAGCAGTACTTC. V and J are TRBV28 and TRBJ2-7, with a tentative D call TRBD1 (5 bases). V was clipped by 3 bases and J by 0 bases, with 12 bases between them. CDR3 length equals 15 residues. CDR1 is MDHEN, CDR2 SYDVKM, per germline.

This clonotype was seen ten or more times. V gene TRBV6-1 combines with J gene TRBJ2-1; 11 bases are a match to TRBD2. V lost 8 bases, J lost 5 bases, and 8 bases stayed unmatched. CDR3 length equals 15 residues. Germline CDR1 reads MNHNS; CDR2 reads SASEGT. Here the CDR3 DNA reads TGTGCCAGCCAATTAGCGGGAGGGACTCACAATGAGCAGTTCTTC. Translation gives CASQLAGGTHNEQFF.

On this clonotype itself: A far larger clone differs by one base, so this is likely a read error. V usage is TRBV28 and J usage is TRBJ2-1; TRBD2 agrees at 10 bases. V dropped 5 bases and J dropped 10; count of bases not matched to a gene: 11. The CDR3 consists of 15 residues. Germline V gene lookup returns CDR1 MDHEN and CDR2 SYDVKM. The CDR3 is CASSPVGSGRYEQFF. The CDR3 DNA sequence: TGTGCCAGCAGTCCTGTAGGTAGCGGGAGGTACGAGCAGTTCTTC.

This clonotype was seen ten or more times. This chain joins TRBV28 and TRBJ1-5; 7 bases fit TRBD1. CDR3 length: 17 residues. Germline CDR1 MDHEN, CDR2 SYDVKM. Germline trimming cut 4 bases from V and 0 bases from J; bases unmatched to any gene: 9. Here the CDR3 reads CASSSFRTGHSNQPQHF. CDR3 DNA sequence: TGTGCCAGCAGTTCATTTAGGACAGGTCATAGCAATCAGCCCCAGCATTTT.

V and J are TRBV3-1 and TRBJ1-6; D gene ambiguous. Trimming removed 2 bases from V and 3 bases from J, with 11 bases in between. The CDR3 contains 16 residues. Germline CDR1 reads LGHDT; CDR2 reads YNNKEL (reference sequence). CDR3 coding DNA: TGTGCCAGCAGCCAACAAAGGACCCTCTATAATTCACCCCTCCACTTT. Translated: CASSQQRTLYNSPLHF.

The table lists this clonotype with a few counts. J is TRBJ1-1 and V is TRBV6-6, with unresolved D. The V gene's germline CDR1 is MNHNY and CDR2 SVGAGI (reference sequence). Trimming removed 0 bases from V and 9 bases from J, with 11 bases in between. CDR3 length equals 13 residues. DNA of the CDR3: TGTGCCAGCAGTTACTCGCCGGGTACAAAAGCTTTCTTT. The encoded protein is CASSYSPGTKAFF.

On this clonotype itself: This sequence may be a read error, since a much larger clone differs from it by one base. This rearrangement joins TRBV11-2 to TRBJ2-7, with D perhaps matching TRBD1 (5 bases). With 0 bases removed from V and 6 bases from J, the gap between germline ends came to 9 bases. The CDR3 contains 13 residues. Per germline, CDR1 SGHAT and CDR2 FQNNGV. As DNA, the CDR3 is TGTGCCAGCAGCTTAGATCAGGGTTGCGAGCAGTACTTC. It is translated as CASSLDQGCEQYF.

This clonotype turned up a few times. V usage is TRBV6-1 and J usage is TRBJ1-2; no reliable D call. There are 14 residues in the CDR3. Trimming took off 6 bases at V and 10 bases at J, with 21 bases between the two ends. CDR1 and CDR2 from the germline V gene are MNHNS and SASEGT. The CDR3 reads CASSSDPTDVAYTF. In nucleotides, the CDR3 is TGTGCCAGCAGCTCCGATCCTACAGACGTGGCCTACACCTTC.

The chain employs TRBV6-9 and TRBJ1-1, with D perhaps matching TRBD1 (5 bases). There are 14 residues in the CDR3. Germline V gives CDR1 MNHGY, CDR2 SVAAGI. V lost 3 bases and J 7 bases, leaving 15 bases between the germline ends. The CDR3 loop reads CASSYRDGKNEAFF. Here the CDR3 DNA reads TGTGCCAGCAGTTACCGGGACGGAAAGAATGAAGCTTTCTTT.

The table lists this clonotype with many counts. This rearrangement joins TRBV7-8 to TRBJ1-5, with TRBD1 as a possible D gene (5 bases). Germline values: CDR1 SGHVS, CDR2 FQNEAQ. CDR3 length: 17 amino acids. With 5 bases removed from V and 6 bases from J, the gap between germline ends came to 23 bases. The CDR3 region has the DNA TGTGCCAGCAGCGCAAGGCAGGGAGTAGGGGCAAGTCAGCCCCAGCATTTT. Its protein is CASSARQGVGASQPQHF.

The chain carries TRBV14 and TRBJ1-5; 7 positions agree with TRBD1. The CDR3 covers 19 residues. The junction had 22 bases not matched to a gene; V was cut back by 11 bases and J by 0 bases. The V gene's germline CDR1 is SGHDN and CDR2 FVKESK. As DNA, the CDR3 is TGTGCCCGCCTCCTCCCTAGGGGGCGGCCGCCGGATAGCAATCAGCCCCAGCATTTT. Encoded protein: CARLLPRGRPPDSNQPQHF.

This clonotype was counted ten times or more. V gene TRBV18 combines with J gene TRBJ1-2; no clear D gene. Trimming took 2 bases from V and 6 from J, leaving 4 bases between them. This CDR3 contains 11 residues. From germline, CDR1 is KGHSH and CDR2 LQKENI. CDR3 sequence: CASSPGDGYTF. DNA for the CDR3: TGTGCCAGCTCACCAGGCGATGGCTACACCTTC. Full variable domain (remainder filled in from reference TRBV18 and TRBJ1-2): NAGVMQNPRHLVRRRGQEARLRCSPMKGHSHVYWYRQLPEEGLKFMVYLQKENIIDESGMPKERFSAEFPKEGPSILRIQQVVRGDSAAYFCASSPGDGYTFGSGTRLTVV.